The T cell receptor (beta chain) described here comes from a study of CD8 T cells in ankylosing spondylitis. V lost 4 bases and J 0 bases, leaving 7 bases between the germline ends. The germline V gene encodes CDR1 SQVTM and CDR2 ANQGSEA. The CDR3 spans 12 residues. TCRdb used MiXCR to reprocess the 5' RACE reads, holding one entry per CDR3 protein. The sample has approximately 100,000 distinct CDR3 sequences, about 8.3% seen once; the top ten hold about 9.6%. At least ten counts were recorded for this clonotype. Antigen: not known. Study-level results: The disease-linked clones had a CD8+ phenotype and low blood frequencies.

The source material was blood, either unsorted or a sorted T cell fraction (not recorded which). The V gene is TRBV29-1, the J gene TRBJ2-7; TRBD2 might be the D (5 bases). This sequence was found in a male donor with ankylosing spondylitis or in good health (not recorded which). CDR3 amino acids: CSVGTSSYEQYF. CDR3 nucleotide sequence: TGCAGCGTTGGAACTAGCTCCTACGAGCAGTACTTC.